This T cell receptor beta chain came from a study of chemoradiotherapy in HPV16-positive cancers. Method: immunoSEQ multiplex PCR; TCRdb's copy keeps in-frame clones and lacks some. This sample has some 29,000 clones, with over 90% found just once. The CDR3 is made up of 15 amino acids. Germline V gene sequence: CDR1 SGHNT, CDR2 YYREEE (reference sequence). After removal of 1 base from V and 3 bases from J, the junction contained 6 bases not matched to a gene. As concerns this clone: What it binds is unknown.

Whole-study results and caveats: Only a couple of HPV16-positive patients supplied the functional HPV-specificity definition.

V gene TRBV5-4 combines with J gene TRBJ2-5; 7 nucleotides agree with TRBD2. The receptor comes from a human donor with HPV-associated anogenital cancer. The sequences come from blood, collected from a patient who underwent chemoradiotherapy. CDR3 DNA sequence: TGTGCCAGCAGCTTGTGGTCTAGCGGAGAAGAGACCCAGTACTTC. Its protein is CASSLWSSGEETQYF.